Listed below are T cell receptor beta chains from one sample, sequenced in a study of blood T cell repertoires in COVID-19. Clones were sequenced by immunoSEQ multiplex PCR, and TCRdb holds only the in-frame ones, with some missing. The sample yields 240,000 or so clones, roughly 76% seen once. Sequencing was carried out using peripheral blood. The receptors shown here come from a woman of 80 years or more with COVID-19, enrolled during active disease. Both conserved end residues are part of each CDR3. D genes are given only for firm matches.

DNA: TGTGCCAGCAGCTTAGCATTCGGGAGGTATGATAACGGCTACACCTTC
CDR3: CASSLAFGRYDNGYTF
V: TRBV7-2
D: NA
J: TRBJ1-2

DNA: TGTGCCAGCAGCATATCCGGGACAGGAGGCAATCAGCCCCAGCATTTT
CDR3: CASSISGTGGNQPQHF
V: TRBV13
D: TRBD1
J: TRBJ1-5

DNA: TGTGCCAGCAGCCAAGAAGGCAGGGAGGACACTGAAGCTTTCTTT
CDR3: CASSQEGREDTEAFF
V: TRBV3-1/TRBV3-2
D: NA
J: TRBJ1-1

DNA: TGTGCCAGCAAAGGGAGCGCTGAAGCTTTCTTT
CDR3: CASKGSAEAFF
V: TRBV6-5
D: NA
J: TRBJ1-1

DNA: TGTGCCAGCAAATGGAGCGGGAGCGGCGGGGAGCTGTTTTTT
CDR3: CASKWSGSGGELFF
V: TRBV28
D: TRBD2
J: TRBJ2-2

DNA: TGTGCTAGTGGTTTGGCAGTATATCAGCCCCAGCATTTT
CDR3: CASGLAVYQPQHF
V: TRBV12-5
D: NA
J: TRBJ1-5

DNA: TGTGCCAGTAGTATTTGGGGACAGGGGAGCTATGGCTACACCTTC
CDR3: CASSIWGQGSYGYTF
V: TRBV19
D: TRBD1
J: TRBJ1-2

DNA: TGCGCCAGCAGCACCCGGGACAGTGCCAATGGCTACACCTTC
CDR3: CASSTRDSANGYTF
V: TRBV5-1
D: TRBD1
J: TRBJ1-2

DNA: TGTGCCAGCGGGGGGGAGAATGAGCAGTTCTTC
CDR3: CASGGENEQFF
V: TRBV7-9
D: TRBD2
J: TRBJ2-1

DNA: TGTGCCAGTAGTATTCGGAGGGAAGTAACAGATACGCAGTATTTT
CDR3: CASSIRREVTDTQYF
V: TRBV19
D: NA
J: TRBJ2-3

DNA: TGTGCCAGCAGTCCCGGCGGGAGCAATCAGCCCCAGCATTTT
CDR3: CASSPGGSNQPQHF
V: TRBV28
D: NA
J: TRBJ1-5

DNA: TGTGCCACCAGCAGGGGGACTGTTGTCCCCCTTTTC
CDR3: CATSRGTVVPLF
V: TRBV15
D: NA
J: TRBJ2-7

DNA: TGTGCCAGCAGTGTGAGGCACGAGCAGTACTTC
CDR3: CASSVRHEQYF
V: TRBV12-3/TRBV12-4
D: NA
J: TRBJ2-7

DNA: TGCAGCGTTGAATGGAGGAGCTCCTACAATGAGCAGTTCTTC
CDR3: CSVEWRSSYNEQFF
V: TRBV29-1
D: NA
J: TRBJ2-1

DNA: TGTGCCTGGAGTGTACTTGACAGGGGGATCTATGGCTACACCTTC
CDR3: CAWSVLDRGIYGYTF
V: TRBV30
D: TRBD1
J: TRBJ1-2

DNA: TGTGCCAGCAGTTTCCCCGGTCCATATGGCTACACCTTC
CDR3: CASSFPGPYGYTF
V: TRBV12-3/TRBV12-4
D: NA
J: TRBJ1-2

DNA: TGTGCCATCTCAACTCAGCGCTATGACTACACCTTC
CDR3: CAISTQRYDYTF
V: TRBV24-1
D: NA
J: TRBJ1-2